The entry that follows covers one TCR beta chain sequence. Terminally differentiated effector memory CD45RA+ cells were left out of the naive CD8 fraction, which was CD45RO-negative and positively selected for CCR7. Germline V CDR1 and CDR2: SGHNT, YYREEE (reference sequence). The CDR3 consists of 15 residues. V lost 5 bases to trimming and J lost 3 bases, with 15 bases between them. The data derive from a study of shared clonotypes between healthy human individuals. Tens of thousands of T cell genomes, or 200 ng DNA, went into the sorted-subset replicate PCRs. TCRdb's table, derived via immunoSEQ multiplex PCR, lists solely in-frame clones and lacks some. The data hold hundreds of thousands of clones, with 95% to 96% observed a single time.

The receptor's source is a woman in her twenties or thirties in good health. Sequencing was carried out using naive CD8+ T cells sorted from blood. This sequence joins TRBV5-4 and TRBJ2-1; D gene unclear. DNA for the CDR3: TGTGCCAGCAGTTTAGACTCCTCCCACTACAATGAGCAGTTCTTC. Encoded protein: CASSLDSSHYNEQFF. The full variable domain, with the rest looked up from reference TRBV5-4 and TRBJ2-1, is ETGVTQSPTHLIKTRGQQVTLRCSSQSGHNTVSWYQQALGQGPQFIFQYYREEENGRGNFPPRFSGLQFPNYSSELNVNALELDDSALYLCASSLDSSHYNEQFFGPGTRLTVL.